Following are 31 T cell receptor beta chains from one sample sequenced in a study of beta chain features in type 1 diabetes. Expressed TCRB transcripts were sequenced after all isolated RNA was converted to cDNA. Assay used: immunoSEQ multiplex PCR; TCRdb lists only in-frame clones, some missing. The sample holds hundreds of thousands of clones, over 9.5% seen once. Specimen: naive CD4+ T cells from blood. The receptors stem from a man younger than 35 in good health.

In this sample, this clone turned up a few times. The rearrangement uses TRBV29-1 and TRBJ1-1; D is possibly TRBD1 (5 bases). The CDR3 has 14 amino acids. Germline V gene lookup returns CDR1 SQVTM and CDR2 ANQGSEA. Trimming took 6 bases from V and 4 from J, leaving 18 bases between them. In DNA form, the CDR3 reads TGCAGCGTGGAAAGCAGGGTAAGTGGCACTGAAGCTTTCTTT. Amino acid sequence: CSVESRVSGTEAFF. The variable domain in full, completed from reference TRBV29-1 and TRBJ1-1, reads SAVISQKPSRDICQRGTSLTIQCQVDSQVTMMFWYRQQPGQSLTLIATANQGSEATYESGFVIDKFPISRPNLTFSTLTVSNMSPEDSSIYLCSVESRVSGTEAFFGQGTRLTVV.

There are a few counts of this clone. The chain joins TRBV5-1 to TRBJ2-5; tentatively, D is TRBD1 (5 bases). Trimming stripped 0 bases from V and 1 base from J, with 10 bases between. Looked up from germline, CDR1 is SGHRS and CDR2 is YFSETQ. CDR3 length equals 15 residues. The CDR3 sequence is CASSLGGSSQETQYF. The CDR3 DNA is TGCGCCAGCAGCTTGGGGGGCAGCTCCCAAGAGACCCAGTACTTC.

The V and J genes are TRBV15 and TRBJ2-1, with 11 bases matching TRBD2. The V gene end was trimmed by 5 bases and the J gene end by 2 bases; junction bases not matched to a gene: 5. The length of the CDR3 is 16 residues. Germline V lookup: CDR1 LNHNV, CDR2 YYDKDF (reference sequence). CDR3 sequence reads: CATSRRLAGTYNEQFF. DNA of the CDR3: TGTGCCACCAGCCGAAGACTAGCGGGGACCTACAATGAGCAGTTCTTC.

This clone was counted between two and nine times. This chain links TRBV30 with TRBJ2-5; D gene unclear. The J call may not be correct, given that the DNA end is closer to TRBJ2-7. CDR3 length equals 14 residues. Germline V gene lookup returns CDR1 GTSNPN and CDR2 SVGIG (reference sequence). The DNA of the CDR3 is TGTGCCTGGTCCGAGGAAAGGAGCTCCTACGAGCAGTACTTC. Protein sequence: CAWSEERSSYEQYF.

Regarding this clone: The same CDR3 is also encoded by other DNA sequences in this sample. The genes are TRBV5-1 and TRBJ2-5, with D possibly TRBD1 on 6 matching bases. The ends were cut back, 0 bases at V and 4 bases at J, with 10 bases in the middle. Germline assignment: CDR1 SGHRS and CDR2 YFSETQ. The CDR3 consists of 14 residues. CDR3 bases: TGCGCCAGCAGCTTGGCTCTGGGGGCAGAGACCCAGTACTTC. It translates to CASSLALGAETQYF.

This clone was observed a few times. V and J are TRBV29-1 and TRBJ2-3; 9 bases map to TRBD1. This CDR3 contains 14 residues. CDR1 SQVTM and CDR2 ANQGSEA come from the germline V gene. J lost 0 bases, V lost 7 bases, and 5 bases had no gene match. Here the CDR3 DNA reads TGCAGCGCCGGGACAGGGTCGAGCACAGATACGCAGTATTTT. As protein: CSAGTGSSTDTQYF.

This clone was found a few times. The chain has TRBV5-6 and TRBJ2-5; a possible D gene is TRBD2 (6 bases). Per the germline V gene, CDR1 is SGHDT and CDR2 is YYEEEE. Trimming took off 4 bases at V and 2 bases at J, with 15 bases between the two ends. The CDR3 totals 15 residues. Here the CDR3 DNA reads TGTGCCAGCAGCCCCACCTCGACTAGTCAAGAGACCCAGTACTTC. Translated: CASSPTSTSQETQYF.

This clone was seen a handful of times. The V and J genes are TRBV5-1 and TRBJ1-3; no definite D call. V dropped 5 bases and J dropped 0 bases, with 12 bases sitting between them. Germline CDR1 reads SGHRS; CDR2 reads YFSETQ. This CDR3 comprises 15 residues. The CDR3 DNA follows: TGCGCCAGCAGGGACTGGCAGAGCTCTGGAAACACCATATATTTT. Its translation is CASRDWQSSGNTIYF.

The CDR3 region has the DNA TGTGCCAGCAGCTTGCACAGGGTTTCATATGGCTACACCTTC. This sequence encodes CASSLHRVSYGYTF. This chain uses TRBV5-6 with TRBJ1-2, with D possibly TRBD1 on 6 matching bases. Per the germline V gene, CDR1 is SGHDT and CDR2 is YYEEEE. The CDR3 runs 14 residues. V was trimmed by 1 base and J by 5 bases, leaving 12 bases between them. Supplemented by reference TRBV5-6 and TRBJ1-2, the full variable domain reads DAGVTQSPTHLIKTRGQQVTLRCSPKSGHDTVSWYQQALGQGPQFIFQYYEEEERQRGNFPDRFSGHQFPNYSSELNVNALLLGDSALYLCASSLHRVSYGYTFGSGTRLTVV.

A few counts support this clone. This chain links TRBV13 with TRBJ2-6; D remains unclear. Germline CDR1 and CDR2: PRHDT and FYEKMQ (reference sequence). The CDR3 extends over 14 amino acids. The V gene lost 1 base and the J gene lost 4 bases, with 5 bases spanning the gap. CDR3: CASSLVRGANVLTF. The DNA for the CDR3 is TGTGCCAGCAGCTTAGTGCGCGGGGCCAACGTCCTGACTTTC.

The chain couples TRBV2 to TRBJ2-5, with D unclear. Germline V gives CDR1 SNHLY, CDR2 FYNNEI. V gave up 3 bases and J gave up 3 bases, with 8 bases separating them. The CDR3 consists of 13 residues. The CDR3 loop reads CASSEGSKETQYF. The CDR3 nucleotides read TGTGCCAGCAGTGAGGGCAGTAAAGAGACCCAGTACTTC.

This clone was observed a handful of times. The chain is built from TRBV7-9 and TRBJ2-3, with 8 nucleotides matching TRBD2. V lost 3 bases to trimming and J lost 0 bases; unmatched junction nucleotides: 8. The CDR3 loop spans 17 amino acids. Germline loops: CDR1 SEHNR, CDR2 FQNEAQ (reference sequence). CDR3 region: CASSFLSASGSTDTQYF. The CDR3 DNA reads TGTGCCAGCAGCTTTCTTTCCGCTAGCGGGAGCACAGATACGCAGTATTTT.

The CDR3 region is CASSQDTRTGIYEQYF. The CDR3 bases are TGCGCCAGCAGCCAAGACACAAGGACAGGGATCTACGAGCAGTACTTC. The chain employs TRBV4-3 and TRBJ2-7; 8 bases fit TRBD1. The CDR3 covers 16 residues. Per the germline V gene, CDR1 is LGHNA and CDR2 is YSLEER. V trimming: 0 bases; J trimming: 3 bases; junction bases outside the gene matches: 7.

The V gene is TRBV29-1, the J gene TRBJ2-3; 11 bases agree with TRBD2. This CDR3 contains 13 residues. V shed 7 bases and J 7 bases; nucleotides not matched to a gene: 7. Germline-derived CDR1 and CDR2 are SQVTM and ANQGSEA. Written as DNA, the CDR3 is TGCAGCGGATTAGCGGGGGGGACACATACGCAGTATTTT. It encodes CSGLAGGTHTQYF.

This clone has just a few counts. Written as DNA, the CDR3 is TGCGCCAGCAGCTCTTCAGGGGGATCCACTGAAGCTTTCTTT. Protein sequence: CASSSSGGSTEAFF. V and J are TRBV5-1 and TRBJ1-1; 7 bases match TRBD1. Germline CDR1 reads SGHRS; CDR2 reads YFSETQ. The CDR3 totals 14 residues. V lost 3 bases and J lost 4; bases outside the gene matches: 6.

This clone was seen a few times. V gene TRBV9 combines with J gene TRBJ2-7, with TRBD1 matching over 11 bases. Germline-derived CDR1 and CDR2 are SGDLS and YYNGEE. After removal of 3 bases from V and 1 base from J, the junction contained 3 bases not matched to a gene. This CDR3 region has 15 residues. The CDR3 sequence is CASSDGQGASYEQYF. In DNA, the CDR3 is TGTGCCAGCAGCGACGGACAGGGGGCATCCTACGAGCAGTACTTC.

The chain combines TRBV6-6 with TRBJ2-7; possibly TRBD1 for D (6 bases). There are 13 residues in the CDR3. Germline lookup yields CDR1 MNHNY and CDR2 SVGAGI (reference sequence). V lost 6 bases to trimming and J lost 4 bases, with 13 bases between them. The CDR3: CASSLSGDYEQYF. The CDR3 region has the DNA TGTGCCAGCAGCCTTTCAGGGGATTACGAGCAGTACTTC.

This clone was detected a few times. The chain recombines TRBV9 with TRBJ2-3; TRBD1 might be the D (6 bases). V shed 3 bases and J shed 3 bases, with 14 bases lying between them. The CDR3 extends over 15 amino acids. CDR1 and CDR2 from the germline V gene are SGDLS and YYNGEE. The CDR3 is CASSAQGFWTDTQYF. CDR3 bases: TGTGCCAGCAGCGCACAGGGTTTTTGGACAGATACGCAGTATTTT.

This clone was recorded a few times. CDR3 region: CASSLGEHREQYF. The CDR3 nucleotides are TGTGCCAGCAGCTTAGGGGAGCACCGGGAGCAGTACTTC. The chain links TRBV11-1 to TRBJ2-7, with D possibly being TRBD2 (5 bases). Germline V gene sequence: CDR1 SGHAT, CDR2 FQDESV (reference sequence). The CDR3 length is 13 residues. Deletions cut 1 base from V and 7 bases from J, with 11 bases between.

The CDR3 coding sequence is TGTGCCACCATCAGCAGGGGAATTGCTTACGAGCAGTACTTC. This translates into CATISRGIAYEQYF. V usage is TRBV30 and J usage is TRBJ2-7, with D tentatively TRBD1 (6 bases). The CDR3 has 14 residues. Per the germline V gene, CDR1 is GTSNPN and CDR2 is SVGIG (reference sequence). Trimming shortened V by 8 bases and J by 4 bases, and 21 bases separated the two germline ends.

The genes are TRBV6-6 and TRBJ2-2, with TRBD1 as a possible D gene (6 bases). V lost 6 bases to trimming and J lost 5 bases, with 13 bases between them. From germline, CDR1 is MNHNY and CDR2 SVGAGI (reference sequence). The CDR3 covers 14 residues. The CDR3 region is CASSQGRGTGELFF. In DNA form, the CDR3 reads TGTGCCAGCAGCCAGGGCAGGGGAACCGGGGAGCTGTTTTTT.

This clone was counted only a few times. This chain connects TRBV5-6 to TRBJ1-6, with 9 bases that match TRBD1. The germline gives CDR1 SGHDT, CDR2 YYEEEE. The V gene end was trimmed by 4 bases and the J gene end by 7 bases; junction bases not matched to a gene: 3. The CDR3 length is 14 residues. CDR3 in amino acids: CASSTGQGNSPLHF. The CDR3 nucleotides are TGTGCCAGCAGCACGGGACAGGGAAATTCACCCCTCCACTTT.

This clone was recorded a few times. The chain recombines TRBV28 with TRBJ1-4; 7 nucleotides agree with TRBD1. CDR3 length equals 15 residues. V lost 3 bases, J lost 4 bases, and 5 bases stayed unmatched. CDR1 is MDHEN, CDR2 SYDVKM, per germline. In DNA form, the CDR3 reads TGTGCCAGCAGTTTCTTCGCAGGGGGTAATGAAAAACTGTTTTTT. Translating gives CASSFFAGGNEKLFF.

This clone has a handful of counts. This sequence joins TRBV10-3 and TRBJ2-7, with a tentative D call TRBD2 (5 bases). V was trimmed by 11 bases and J by 3 bases, leaving 17 bases between them. Germline V gene data show CDR1 as ENHRY and CDR2 as SYGVKD. CDR3 length: 13 amino acids. The CDR3 region is CASSPGVVYEQYF. The CDR3 DNA reads TGTGCCTCCTCCCCCGGGGTTGTCTACGAGCAGTACTTC.

This clone was seen more than once but under ten times. V and J are TRBV7-9 and TRBJ2-3, with D hard to call. CDR1 is SEHNR, CDR2 FQNEAQ, per germline (reference sequence). The CDR3 totals 15 residues. Trimming shortened V by 1 base and J by 8 bases, and 16 bases separated the two germline ends. The DNA of the CDR3 is TGTGCCAGCAGCTTAGAGGTCCGGGTAGGTGGTACGCAGTATTTT. This translates into CASSLEVRVGGTQYF.

CDR3 DNA sequence: TGTGCCACGTGGGACAGGGGGTGGTCACTGCCTCCTTCTGAGCAGTTCTTC. It encodes CATWDRGWSLPPSEQFF. The J gene is TRBJ2-1, the V gene TRBV28, with 11 nucleotides matching TRBD1. V gave up 10 bases and J gave up 9 bases; unmatched junction bases: 20. CDR3 length: 17 residues. From germline, CDR1 is MDHEN and CDR2 SYDVKM. The whole variable domain, remainder taken from reference TRBV28 and TRBJ2-1, is DVKVTQSSRYLVKRTGEKVFLECVQDMDHENMFWYRQDPGLGLRLIYFSYDVKMKEKGDIPEGYSVSREKKERFSLILESASTNQTSMYLCATWDRGWSLPPSEQFFGPGTRLTVL.

This clone came up a few times. The V call is TRBV5-1, the J call TRBJ1-2; TRBD1 aligns across 7 bases. Germline CDR1 reads SGHRS; CDR2 reads YFSETQ. CDR3 length: 15 residues. The V and J ends lost 0 bases and 4 bases, in that order; junction bases with no gene match: 6. The CDR3 loop is CASSLEGTEAYGYTF. For the CDR3, the DNA is TGCGCCAGCAGCTTGGAAGGGACAGAAGCCTATGGCTACACCTTC.

This clone was observed a handful of times. The rearrangement joins TRBV4-3 to TRBJ2-3; TRBD2 matches at 7 bases. The CDR3 spans 18 residues. With V trimmed by 0 bases and J by 5 bases, 14 bases remained unmatched. CDR1 and CDR2 from the germline V gene are LGHNA and YSLEER. The chain's CDR3 is CASSQEGGGGPLGDTQYF. The DNA of the CDR3 is TGCGCCAGCAGCCAAGAGGGAGGCGGGGGACCCCTGGGAGATACGCAGTATTTT.

The chain couples TRBV5-4 to TRBJ2-5; 7 bases match TRBD1. The CDR3 consists of 15 residues. V was pared by 1 base and J by 1 base, with 4 bases of the junction left unmatched. Germline V gives CDR1 SGHNT, CDR2 YYREEE (reference sequence). Written as DNA, the CDR3 is TGTGCCAGCAGCTTGCCTAGGACAGGCCAAGAGACCCAGTACTTC. It encodes CASSLPRTGQETQYF.

This sequence joins TRBV19 and TRBJ2-7; maybe TRBD1 (6 bases). The CDR3 totals 13 residues. Germline assignment: CDR1 LNHDA and CDR2 SQIVND (reference sequence). CDR3 region: CASKGDTAYEQYF. Written as DNA, the CDR3 is TGTGCTTCCAAGGGGGACACCGCCTACGAGCAGTACTTC.

This clone has only a few counts. The V call is TRBV5-1, the J call TRBJ2-1, with TRBD2 as a possible D gene (6 bases). The CDR3 has 17 amino acids. V lost 3 bases and J lost 0, with 16 bases in between. Germline V CDR1 and CDR2: SGHRS, YFSETQ. CDR3 sequence (DNA): TGCGCCAGCAGCTCACCGAAGGGCGGGAACTCCTACAATGAGCAGTTCTTC. Amino acids: CASSSPKGGNSYNEQFF.